The T cell receptor beta chain under discussion was sequenced for a study of CD8+CD57+ T cells in acquired aplastic anemia. Study-level information: When averaged, DNA from sorted CD4+ and CD8+ cells came to around 3 ug.

This clonotype occurred many times. Its antigen is currently unknown. Regarding the study as a whole: In common between the patients and the controls were approximately 28 CD8+ CDR3 sequences.

Patients chosen for sequencing had shown CD8+CD57+ cell expansion by flow cytometry. Germline V gene data show CDR1 as SNHLY and CDR2 as FYNNEI. This CDR3 contains 12 residues. V gave up 3 bases and J gave up 10 bases, with 10 bases separating them. Genomic DNA provided the template from which TCR beta VDJ and CDR3 profiles were obtained. TCRdb analysed the reads with MiXCR anew, one entry per CDR3 protein. This table has some 200,000 distinct CDR3 sequences, about half appearing once. The chain combines TRBV2 with TRBJ2-1; no clear D. The receptor was derived from a human donor with aplastic anemia. The sequenced sample was sorted CD4+, CD8+, or CD8+CD57+ T cells (not recorded which) from PBMCs. DNA for the CDR3: TGTGCCAGCAGTGAGTCGGGTTGGGAGCAGTTCTTC. Amino acids: CASSESGWEQFF.